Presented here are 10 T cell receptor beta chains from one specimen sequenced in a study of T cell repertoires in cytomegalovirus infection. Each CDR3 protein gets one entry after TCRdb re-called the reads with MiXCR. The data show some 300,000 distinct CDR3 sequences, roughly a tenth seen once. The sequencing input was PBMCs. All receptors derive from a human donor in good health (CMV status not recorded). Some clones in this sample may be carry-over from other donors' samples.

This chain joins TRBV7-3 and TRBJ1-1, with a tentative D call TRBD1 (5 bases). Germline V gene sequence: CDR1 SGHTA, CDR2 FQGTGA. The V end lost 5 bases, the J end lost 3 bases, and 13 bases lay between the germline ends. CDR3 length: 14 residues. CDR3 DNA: TGTGCCAGCAGCCCCGCGGGGGGATACACTGAAGCTTTCTTT. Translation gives CASSPAGGYTEAFF.

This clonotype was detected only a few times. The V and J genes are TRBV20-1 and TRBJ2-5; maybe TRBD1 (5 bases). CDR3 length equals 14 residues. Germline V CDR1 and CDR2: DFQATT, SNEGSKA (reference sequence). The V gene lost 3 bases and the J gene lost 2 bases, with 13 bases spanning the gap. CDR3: CSASDPAGQETQYF. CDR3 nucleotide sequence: TGCAGTGCTAGCGACCCCGCAGGGCAAGAGACCCAGTACTTC.

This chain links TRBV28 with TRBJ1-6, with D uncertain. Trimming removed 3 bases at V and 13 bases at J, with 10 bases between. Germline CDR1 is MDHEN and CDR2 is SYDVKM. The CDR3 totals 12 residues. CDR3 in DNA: TGTGCCAGCAGTTTTAGGAGACCGCCCCTCCACTTT. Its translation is CASSFRRPPLHF.

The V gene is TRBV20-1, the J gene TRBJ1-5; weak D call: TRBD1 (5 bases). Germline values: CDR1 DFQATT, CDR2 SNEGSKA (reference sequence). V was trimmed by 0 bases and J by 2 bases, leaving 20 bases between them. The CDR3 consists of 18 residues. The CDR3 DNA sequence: TGCAGTGCTAGAGATAGAGGGACCACCTGGTATGGCAATCAGCCCCAGCATTTT. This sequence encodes CSARDRGTTWYGNQPQHF.

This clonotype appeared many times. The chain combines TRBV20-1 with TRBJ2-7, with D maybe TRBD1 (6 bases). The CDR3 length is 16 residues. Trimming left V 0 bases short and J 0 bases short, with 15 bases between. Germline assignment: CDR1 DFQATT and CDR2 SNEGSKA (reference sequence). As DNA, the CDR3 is TGCAGTGCTAGAGATCCCGCGCAGGGGCACTCCTACGAGCAGTACGTC. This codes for CSARDPAQGHSYEQYV.

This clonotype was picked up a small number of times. The CDR3 DNA reads as TGTGCCAGCAGAGGTTCATACTCTGGAAACACCATATATTTT. The encoded protein is CASRGSYSGNTIYF. J is TRBJ1-3 and V is TRBV2; D gene uncertain. CDR3 length equals 14 residues. The V gene lost 6 bases and the J gene lost 0 bases, with 9 bases spanning the gap. Germline V gene sequence: CDR1 SNHLY, CDR2 FYNNEI.

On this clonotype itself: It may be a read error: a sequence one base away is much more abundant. CDR3 sequence reads: CASSAWREQYF. For the CDR3, the DNA is TGTGCCAGCAGTGCTTGGAGGGAGCAGTACTTC. The chain is built from TRBV12-3 or TRBV12-4 and TRBJ2-7; TRBD2 might be the D (5 bases). The V end lost 5 bases, the J end lost 7 bases, and 9 bases lay between the germline ends. The CDR3 extends over 11 amino acids.

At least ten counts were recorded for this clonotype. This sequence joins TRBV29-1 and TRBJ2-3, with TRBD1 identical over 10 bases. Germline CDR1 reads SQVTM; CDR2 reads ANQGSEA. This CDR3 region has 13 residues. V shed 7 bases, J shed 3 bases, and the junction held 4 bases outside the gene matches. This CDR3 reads CSGDRGGTDTQYF. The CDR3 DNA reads TGCAGCGGGGACAGGGGAGGGACAGATACGCAGTATTTT.

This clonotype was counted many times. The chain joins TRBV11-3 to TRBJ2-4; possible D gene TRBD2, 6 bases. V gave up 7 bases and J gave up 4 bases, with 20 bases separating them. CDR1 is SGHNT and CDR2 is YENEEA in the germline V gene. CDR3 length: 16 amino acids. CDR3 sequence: CASTLGRPGGKNIQYF. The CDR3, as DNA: TGTGCCAGCACCCTGGGGCGTCCTGGAGGGAAAAACATTCAGTACTTC.

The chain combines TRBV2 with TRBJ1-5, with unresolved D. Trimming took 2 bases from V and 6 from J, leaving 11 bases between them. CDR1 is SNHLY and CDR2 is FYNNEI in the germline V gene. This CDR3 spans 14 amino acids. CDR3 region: CASSELRGGQPQHF. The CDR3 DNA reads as TGTGCCAGCAGTGAATTGCGGGGAGGTCAGCCCCAGCATTTT.